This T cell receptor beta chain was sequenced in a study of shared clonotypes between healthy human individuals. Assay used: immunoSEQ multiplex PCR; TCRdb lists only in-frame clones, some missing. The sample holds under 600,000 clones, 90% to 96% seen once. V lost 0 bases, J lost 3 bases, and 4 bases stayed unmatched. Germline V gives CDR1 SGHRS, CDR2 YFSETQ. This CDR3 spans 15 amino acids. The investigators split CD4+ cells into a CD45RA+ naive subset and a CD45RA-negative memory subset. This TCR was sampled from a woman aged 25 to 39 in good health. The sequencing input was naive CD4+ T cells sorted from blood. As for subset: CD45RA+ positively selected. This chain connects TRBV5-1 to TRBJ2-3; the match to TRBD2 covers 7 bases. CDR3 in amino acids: CASSLVAGVTDTQYF. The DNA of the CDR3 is TGCGCCAGCAGCTTGGTTGCGGGAGTGACAGATACGCAGTATTTT. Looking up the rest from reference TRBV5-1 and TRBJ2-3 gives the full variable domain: KAGVTQTPRYLIKTRGQQVTLSCSPISGHRSVSWYQQTPGQGLQFLFEYFSETQRNKGNFPGRFSGRQFSNSRSEMNVSTLELGDSALYLCASSLVAGVTDTQYFGPGTRLTVL.